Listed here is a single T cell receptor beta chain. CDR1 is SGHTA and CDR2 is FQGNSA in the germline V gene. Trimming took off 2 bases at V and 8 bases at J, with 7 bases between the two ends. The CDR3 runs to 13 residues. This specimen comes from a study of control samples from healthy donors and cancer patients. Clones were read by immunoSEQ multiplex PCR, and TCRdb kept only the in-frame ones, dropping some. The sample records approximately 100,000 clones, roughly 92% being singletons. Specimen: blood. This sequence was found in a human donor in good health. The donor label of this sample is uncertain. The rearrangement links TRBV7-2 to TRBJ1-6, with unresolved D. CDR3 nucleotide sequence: TGTGCCAGCAGCTTACGGCTCCATTCACCCCTCCACTTT. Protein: CASSLRLHSPLHF.